Given below is one T cell receptor beta chain in context. One junction end disagrees with the germline gene, perhaps due to a read error. The data are from a study of CD8 T cells in Susac syndrome. Sequencing of TCR beta drew on CD8+ and CD4+ T cells from blood. Negative magnetic isolation gave CD8+ and CD4+ cells; FACS enriched CD8+ TEMRA. An amount of RNA that ranged from roughly 0.45 to 1 ug was reverse transcribed with random hexamers. TCRdb independently ran MiXCR on the immunoSEQ multiplex PCR reads; one entry per CDR3 protein. The sample lists around 200,000 distinct CDR3 sequences, 92% seen once, with approximately 0.13% in the top ten. This CDR3 contains 14 residues. In germline, CDR1 is MGHDK, CDR2 SYGVNS.

This rearrangement joins TRBV25-1 to TRBJ2-3; D possibly corresponds to TRBD1 (5 bases). The sequence came from a human donor with multiple sclerosis. Material for sequencing was CD8+ T cells from PBMCs. As DNA, the CDR3 is TGTGCCAGCAGTGAAAACAGCCTCACAGGTACGCAGTATTTT. It codes for CASSENSLTGTQYF. Full variable domain (outside the CDR3, taken from reference TRBV25-1 and TRBJ2-3): EADIYQTPRYLVIGTGKKITLECSQTMGHDKMYWYQQDPGMELHLIHYSYGVNSTEKGDLSSESTVSRIRTEHFPLTLESARPSHTSQYLCASSENSLTGTQYFGPGTRLTVL.